This T cell receptor beta chain was documented in a study of CD8+ T cells in alopecia areata. CDR3 length equals 14 residues. Germline values: CDR1 MRHNA, CDR2 SNTAGT. V lost 2 bases and J lost 2, with 8 bases in between. Investigators isolated RNA and reverse transcribed it into cDNA to act as the sequencing template. This table comes from immunoSEQ multiplex PCR, and its TCRdb copy is limited to in-frame clones, with some not included. The repertoire holds roughly 30,000 clones, with 62% as singletons. Findings of the study overall: Sequencing of scalp samples also includes resident alphabeta T cells from normal skin. In patients, TCRs were shared less clearly than in mice, and HLA may possibly be involved.

Comment on this clone: What it binds is unknown.

As part of sample collection, lesional scalp punch biopsies and peripheral blood were taken from alopecia areata patients. The researchers isolated CD4+ and CD8+ T cells from PBMCs by sorting. Sequencing was done on a sample of NKG2D-high CD8+ T cells sorted from blood. The source is a human donor with alopecia areata. The rearrangement uses TRBV6-4 and TRBJ2-3; D is perhaps TRBD2 (7 bases). As DNA, the CDR3 is TGTGCCAGCAGTGACGGGGGGGCCACAGATACGCAGTATTTT. It translates to CASSDGGATDTQYF.